The T cell receptor beta chain under discussion was sequenced for a study of graft-versus-host responses after intestinal transplantation. Points from the study as a whole: GvH clones occurred in recipient marrow; some first appeared in ileum or blood.

Note on this clone: Its target is unknown.

Only in-frame clones appear in the TCRdb table, and some are missing; sequencing was by immunoSEQ multiplex PCR. This sample has tens of thousands of clones, with approximately 93% found just once. The sequencing here drew on unstimulated CD8+ T cells sorted from spleen or lymph node cells, taken before intestinal transplant. The origin of this receptor is a human donor who received an intestinal transplant.

In DNA, the CDR3 is TGTGCCAGAAACCTAGCGGAGGGGCATGAGCAGTTCTTC. Its protein is CARNLAEGHEQFF. This sequence joins TRBV2 and TRBJ2-1; 7 bases map to TRBD2. The CDR3 sequence is 13 residues long. Trimming cost V 9 bases and J 8 bases; bases outside gene matches: 10. Per the germline V gene, CDR1 is SNHLY and CDR2 is FYNNEI. Looking up the rest from reference TRBV2 and TRBJ2-1 gives the full variable domain: EPEVTQTPSHQVTQMGQEVILRCVPISNHLYFYWYRQILGQKVEFLVSFYNNEISEKSEIFDDQFSVERPDGSNFTLKIRSTKLEDSAMYFCARNLAEGHEQFFGPGTRLTVL.